This is a list of T cell receptor beta chains from one sample in a study of cytomegalovirus exposure and HLA in healthy donors. Produced via immunoSEQ multiplex PCR; TCRdb's table is partial and in-frame only. The profile covers roughly 200,000 clones, with about 78% appearing a single time and 5.7% taken by the ten largest. Material for sequencing was PBMCs. The receptors derive from a man in his forties in good health and CMV-seronegative. CDR3s include the opening cysteine and the closing phenylalanine or tryptophan.

v_call cdr3_aa
TRBV18 CASSPTGRITEAFF
TRBV5-1 CASSLTGPTDTQYF
TRBV7-2 CASSLGQGSRPQHF
TRBV4-3 CASSQDRGLAQETQYF
TRBV7-9 CASSSGTPDTQYF
TRBV29-1 CSVAAQGQNIQYF
TRBV2 CASSLRQGPYEKLFF
TRBV7-2 CASSLASGGKGETQYF
TRBV7-9 CATVTGEVYEQYF
TRBV6-5 CASSPTGKAPEAFF
TRBV5-6 CASSSSDREGSYEQYF
TRBV7-2 CASSPRTVGNTIYF
TRBV19 CASSPWDRGSTDTQYF
TRBV7-2 CASSSVSSGRVYEQFF
TRBV5-8 CASSSGFGEQFF
TRBV15 CATSRRSRLWGADTQYF
TRBV7-8 CASRDRGLSYEQYF
TRBV7-9 CASSSASGHPYEQYF
TRBV12-5 CASGLGSSGIGPFF
TRBV27 CASSLEFGGSSNQPQHF
TRBV19 CASSFSSGSYGEQFF
TRBV7-2 CASSQGTYNSPLHF
TRBV5-4 CASSLGQGGNTIYF
TRBV27 CASRMRQIDSYEQYF
TRBV6-1 CASSEWAPSSTDTQYF
TRBV25-1 CASSESLTGGFNGYTF
TRBV2 CASIRLQGYGYTF
TRBV30 CAWSGQGTGELFF
TRBV15 CATSRPTELYNEQFF
TRBV5-1 CASSLAAAGPSYEQYF
TRBV5-1 CASSFGGEQFF
TRBV5-4 CASSGGTSGSGETQYF
TRBV6-5 CASSYENRGTEAFF